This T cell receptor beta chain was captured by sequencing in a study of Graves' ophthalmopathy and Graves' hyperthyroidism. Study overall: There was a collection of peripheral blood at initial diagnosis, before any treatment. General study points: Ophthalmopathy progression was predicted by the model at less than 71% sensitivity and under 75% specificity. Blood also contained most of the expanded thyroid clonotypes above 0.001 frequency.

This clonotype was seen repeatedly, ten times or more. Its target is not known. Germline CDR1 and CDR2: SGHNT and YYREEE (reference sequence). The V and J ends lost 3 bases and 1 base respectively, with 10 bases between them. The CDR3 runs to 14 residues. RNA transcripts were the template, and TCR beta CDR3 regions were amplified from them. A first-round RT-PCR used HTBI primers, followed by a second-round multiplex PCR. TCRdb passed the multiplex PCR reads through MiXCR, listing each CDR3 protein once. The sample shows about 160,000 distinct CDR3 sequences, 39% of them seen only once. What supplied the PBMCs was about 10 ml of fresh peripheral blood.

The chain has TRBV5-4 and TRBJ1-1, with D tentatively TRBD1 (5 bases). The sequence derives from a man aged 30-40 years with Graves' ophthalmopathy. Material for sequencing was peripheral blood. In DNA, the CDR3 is TGTGCCAGCAGCTCGAGAGGGGAGAACACTGAAGCTTTCTTT. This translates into CASSSRGENTEAFF.